These T cell receptor beta chains were read from a single sample in a study of blood T cell repertoires in COVID-19. Data came from immunoSEQ multiplex PCR; TCRdb stores just in-frame clones and leaves some out. The repertoire includes over 50,000 clones, roughly 80% of them detected once, and around 4.1% sits in the top ten. The specimen sequenced was PBMCs or T cells enriched from blood (not recorded which). The origin of the receptors is a woman in her thirties or forties with acute COVID-19. CDR3s include the opening cysteine and the closing phenylalanine or tryptophan. A D gene is named only where the DNA matches it firmly. Expanded clones get a size class; other rows say once, few or many, or leave the size out.

>NA|TRBJ2-3|TRBV9|NA
CASSVGGDYPTDTQYF
TGTGCCAGCAGCGTAGGCGGCGACTACCCCACAGATACGCAGTATTTT
>few|TRBJ1-6|TRBV5-1|NA
CASSLGTAGDSTLHF
TGCGCCAGCAGCTTGGGGACGGCCGGGGATTCCACCCTCCACTTT
>NA|TRBJ2-2|TRBV28|NA
CASSLWEGNTGELFF
TGTGCCAGCAGTTTATGGGAGGGTAACACCGGGGAGCTGTTTTTT
>NA|TRBJ1-6|TRBV3-1/TRBV3-2|TRBD1
CASSHSGGNSPLHF
TGTGCCAGCAGCCATTCAGGGGGAAATTCACCCCTCCACTTT
>NA|TRBJ1-2|TRBV4-1|TRBD1
CASSQAGGSYGYTF
TGCGCCAGCAGCCAAGCAGGGGGCAGCTATGGCTACACCTTC
>NA|TRBJ1-3|TRBV2|TRBD1
CASGDRGNTIYF
TGTGCCAGCGGGGACAGGGGAAACACCATATATTTT
>NA|TRBJ1-1|TRBV7-9|NA
CASSAQQGGNTEAFF
TGTGCCAGCAGCGCTCAGCAGGGAGGGAACACTGAAGCTTTCTTT
>NA|TRBJ2-3|TRBV4-2|TRBD1
CASSQDQTGEDTQYF
TGTGCCAGCAGCCAAGATCAGACAGGGGAAGATACGCAGTATTTT
>few|TRBJ1-1|TRBV19|TRBD1
CASRGTGGNTEAFF
TGTGCCAGTAGGGGGACAGGGGGGAACACTGAAGCTTTCTTT
>once|TRBJ1-1|TRBV5-5|NA
CASSLFREGMNTEAFF
TGTGCCAGCAGCTTATTCAGAGAGGGAATGAACACTGAAGCTTTCTTT
>NA|TRBJ2-2|TRBV10-3|TRBD1
CAISDPLPGQGNTGELFF
TGTGCCATCAGTGACCCCCTTCCGGGACAGGGTAACACCGGGGAGCTGTTTTTT
>few|TRBJ2-3|TRBV19|NA
CASRPTSTDTQYF
TGTGCCAGTAGGCCTACTAGCACAGATACGCAGTATTTT
>NA|TRBJ2-5|TRBV27|NA
CASGRGGETQYF
TGTGCCAGCGGCAGGGGTGGGGAGACCCAGTACTTC
>once|TRBJ1-5|TRBV7-2|TRBD1
CASSLQTGWGNQPQHF
TGTGCCAGCAGCCTGCAGACAGGGTGGGGGAATCAGCCCCAGCATTTT
>once|TRBJ2-1|TRBV28|NA
CASTPVSILFANEQFF
TGTGCCAGCACCCCGGTGTCTATCCTCTTCGCAAATGAGCAGTTCTTC
>NA|TRBJ1-1|TRBV28|TRBD1
CASRITGTGDTEAFF
TGTGCCAGCAGAATTACCGGGACAGGGGACACTGAAGCTTTCTTT
>NA|TRBJ2-7|TRBV5-4|NA
CASSSTGPGGHEQYF
TGTGCCAGCAGTTCAACCGGGCCGGGGGGCCACGAGCAGTACTTC
>once|TRBJ2-1|TRBV11-1|TRBD2
CASSPRTSVSYNEQFF
TGTGCCAGCAGCCCCCGCACTAGCGTCTCCTACAATGAGCAGTTCTTC
>NA|TRBJ1-1|TRBV10-2|NA
CATRMGRQVNTEAFF
TGCGCCACCCGAATGGGGCGGCAGGTGAACACTGAAGCTTTCTTT
>NA|TRBJ2-4|TRBV13|TRBD1
CASSFSTGLSKNIQYF
TGTGCCAGCAGCTTCTCGACAGGGTTAAGCAAAAACATTCAGTACTTC
>NA|TRBJ2-3|TRBV6-6|TRBD2
CASSGGGGVPRKYF
TGTGCCAGCAGCGGGGGGGGCGGGGTCCCGCGGAAGTATTTT
>NA|TRBJ1-1|TRBV5-6|NA
CASSLGRGGGGAFF
TGTGCCAGCAGCTTGGGACGGGGGGGCGGCGGAGCTTTCTTT
>few|TRBJ1-5|TRBV28|NA
CASGIRSGRLNQPQHF
TGTGCCAGCGGAATCCGTTCGGGAAGGCTTAATCAGCCCCAGCATTTT
>NA|TRBJ2-3|TRBV27|TRBD1
CASSPDLQGITDTQYF
TGTGCCAGCAGTCCTGACCTACAGGGGATAACAGATACGCAGTATTTT
>NA|TRBJ2-7|TRBV28|NA
CASSFTFSGVDEQYF
TGTGCCAGCAGTTTTACTTTCTCGGGTGTCGACGAGCAGTACTTC
>few|TRBJ1-1|TRBV7-8|NA
CASSPRGKFGTEAFF
TGTGCCAGCAGCCCGAGAGGGAAATTCGGCACTGAAGCTTTCTTT
>NA|TRBJ2-7|TRBV28|NA
CASRRSYEQYF
TGTGCCAGCAGGCGCTCCTACGAGCAGTACTTC
>few|TRBJ2-7|TRBV5-1|TRBD2
CASSPVAGSEYEQYF
TGCGCCAGCAGCCCAGTAGCGGGCTCGGAGTACGAGCAGTACTTC
>once|TRBJ2-3|TRBV29-1|NA
CSVPPVAVHTDTQYF
TGCAGCGTTCCTCCGGTCGCGGTCCACACAGATACGCAGTATTTT
>NA|TRBJ1-6|TRBV6-5|TRBD1
CASTSRQGQSPLHF
TGTGCCAGCACATCCCGACAGGGACAGTCACCCCTCCACTTT
>once|TRBJ2-1|TRBV10-3|TRBD2
CAISVLPLAGEQFF
TGTGCCATCAGTGTTCTTCCCTTAGCGGGTGAGCAGTTCTTC
>few|TRBJ1-1|TRBV12-1|NA
CASSFDQDRPQLEAFF
TGTGCCAGCAGCTTTGACCAGGACAGGCCTCAGCTTGAAGCTTTCTTT
>NA|TRBJ2-2|TRBV3-1/TRBV3-2|TRBD1
CASSQKDRENGELFF
TGTGCCAGCAGCCAAAAGGACAGGGAGAACGGGGAGCTGTTTTTT
>NA|TRBJ2-7|TRBV27|TRBD2
CASSPRTSGRATTYEQYF
TGTGCCAGCAGCCCCAGGACTAGCGGGAGGGCCACTACCTACGAGCAGTACTTC
>NA|TRBJ2-3|TRBV28|NA
CASSIPASVADTQYF
TGTGCCAGCAGTATTCCAGCAAGCGTAGCAGATACGCAGTATTTT
>NA|TRBJ2-1|TRBV7-9|TRBD2
CASTQPRASGYNEQFF
TGTGCCAGCACCCAACCCCGAGCTAGCGGATACAATGAGCAGTTCTTC
>NA|TRBJ2-1|TRBV7-2|NA
CASSLAGLEVNEQFF
TGTGCCAGCAGCTTAGCCGGACTGGAGGTGAATGAGCAGTTCTTC
>NA|TRBJ1-1|TRBV9|NA
CASSVVMGARTEAFF
TGTGCCAGCAGCGTAGTAATGGGGGCAAGAACTGAAGCTTTCTTT
>NA|TRBJ2-1|TRBV2|NA
CASSERVEQFF
TGTGCCAGCAGTGAACGAGTGGAGCAGTTCTTC
>NA|TRBJ2-3|TRBV29-1|TRBD2
CSVEGGGLAGGTDTQYF
TGCAGCGTTGAGGGGGGCGGACTAGCGGGAGGCACAGATACGCAGTATTTT
>NA|TRBJ1-4|TRBV10-2|NA
CASSQPGENEKLFF
TGCGCCAGCTCCCAACCGGGGGAAAATGAAAAACTGTTTTTT
>NA|TRBJ1-1|TRBV5-1|NA
CASSLDRLNTEAFF
TGCGCCAGCAGCCTCGACAGGCTGAACACTGAAGCTTTCTTT
>NA|TRBJ1-6|TRBV6-6|NA
CASSYSGRAVGSPLHF
TGTGCCAGCAGTTACTCTGGCAGGGCGGTAGGATCACCCCTCCACTTT
>NA|TRBJ1-2|TRBV28|NA
CASRQNYGYTF
TGTGCCTCTCGACAAAACTATGGCTACACCTTC
>NA|TRBJ2-3|TRBV9|TRBD1
CASSVVERGPTDTQYF
TGTGCCAGCAGCGTAGTAGAGAGGGGGCCAACAGATACGCAGTATTTT
>NA|TRBJ1-1|TRBV19|TRBD1
CASNDRGWAFF
TGTGCCAGTAACGACAGGGGTTGGGCTTTCTTT
>NA|TRBJ2-1|TRBV11-2|TRBD2
CASRSGLAGADEQFF
TGTGCCAGCAGATCGGGACTAGCGGGAGCCGATGAGCAGTTCTTC
>NA|TRBJ1-2|TRBV19|NA
CASSLTVNYGYTF
TGTGCCAGTAGTTTGACAGTCAACTATGGCTACACCTTC
>NA|TRBJ1-4|TRBV7-8|TRBD1
CASRGQGDNEKLFF
TGTGCCAGCAGGGGGCAGGGGGATAATGAAAAACTGTTTTTT